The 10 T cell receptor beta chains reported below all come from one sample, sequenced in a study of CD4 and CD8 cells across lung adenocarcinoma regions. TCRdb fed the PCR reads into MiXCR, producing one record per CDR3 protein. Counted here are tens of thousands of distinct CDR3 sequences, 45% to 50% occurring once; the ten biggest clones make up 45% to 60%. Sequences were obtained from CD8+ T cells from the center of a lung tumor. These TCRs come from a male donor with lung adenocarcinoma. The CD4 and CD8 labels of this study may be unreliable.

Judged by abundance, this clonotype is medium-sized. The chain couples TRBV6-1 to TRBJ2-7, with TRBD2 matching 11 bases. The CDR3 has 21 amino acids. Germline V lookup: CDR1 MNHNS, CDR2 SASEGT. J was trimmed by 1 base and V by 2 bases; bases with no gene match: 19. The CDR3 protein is CASSERADRGVAGGRSYEQYF. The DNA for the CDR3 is TGTGCCAGCAGTGAAAGGGCGGATAGGGGGGTAGCGGGAGGGCGGTCCTACGAGCAGTACTTC.

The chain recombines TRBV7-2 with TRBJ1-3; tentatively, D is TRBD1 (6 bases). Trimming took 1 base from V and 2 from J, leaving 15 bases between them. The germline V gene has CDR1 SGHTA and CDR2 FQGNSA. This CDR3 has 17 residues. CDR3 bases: TGTGCCAGCAGCTTAGGGACTACAGGGAGGACTGGAAACACCATATATTTT. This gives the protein CASSLGTTGRTGNTIYF.

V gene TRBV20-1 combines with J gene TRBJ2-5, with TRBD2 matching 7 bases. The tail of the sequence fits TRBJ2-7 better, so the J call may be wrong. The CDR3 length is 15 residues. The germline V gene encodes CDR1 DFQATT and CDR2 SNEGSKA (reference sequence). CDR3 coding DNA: TGCAGTGCTCACGCCTTGGGGGAGGGGAGGTACGAGCAGTACTTC. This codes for CSAHALGEGRYEQYF.

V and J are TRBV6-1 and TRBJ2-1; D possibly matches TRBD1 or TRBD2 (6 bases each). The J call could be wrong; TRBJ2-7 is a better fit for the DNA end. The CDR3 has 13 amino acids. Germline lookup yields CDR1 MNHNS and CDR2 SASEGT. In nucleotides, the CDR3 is TGTGCCAGCAAGGGGGGAGCCTCCTACGAGCAGTACTTC. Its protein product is CASKGGASYEQYF.

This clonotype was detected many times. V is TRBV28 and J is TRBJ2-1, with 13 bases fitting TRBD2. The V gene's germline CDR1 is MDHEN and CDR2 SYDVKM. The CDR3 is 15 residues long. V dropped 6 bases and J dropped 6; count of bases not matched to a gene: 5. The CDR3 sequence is CASRGGLAGVNEQFF. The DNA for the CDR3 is TGTGCCAGCAGGGGTGGACTAGCGGGAGTCAATGAGCAGTTCTTC.

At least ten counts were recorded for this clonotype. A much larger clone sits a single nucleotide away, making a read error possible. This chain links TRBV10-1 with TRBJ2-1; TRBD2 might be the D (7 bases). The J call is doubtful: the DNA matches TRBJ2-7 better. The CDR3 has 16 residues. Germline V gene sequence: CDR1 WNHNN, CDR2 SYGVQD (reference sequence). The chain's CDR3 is CASRKGGVSHYNEQYF. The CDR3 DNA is TGCGCCAGCAGGAAGGGGGGGGTAAGTCACTACAATGAGCAGTACTTC.

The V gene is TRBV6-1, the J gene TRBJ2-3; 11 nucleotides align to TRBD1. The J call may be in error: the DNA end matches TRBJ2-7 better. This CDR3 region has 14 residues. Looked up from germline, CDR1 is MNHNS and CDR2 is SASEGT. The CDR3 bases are TGTGCCAGCATGGACAGGGGGCGCCCAGATACGCAGTACTTC. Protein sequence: CASMDRGRPDTQYF.

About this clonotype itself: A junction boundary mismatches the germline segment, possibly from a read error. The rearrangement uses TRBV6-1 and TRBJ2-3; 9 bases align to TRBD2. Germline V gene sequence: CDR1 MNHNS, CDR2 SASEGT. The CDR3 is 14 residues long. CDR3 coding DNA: TGTGGCAGCAGGGTAGCGGGAGTGGGAGATACGCAGTACTTT. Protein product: CGSRVAGVGDTQYF.

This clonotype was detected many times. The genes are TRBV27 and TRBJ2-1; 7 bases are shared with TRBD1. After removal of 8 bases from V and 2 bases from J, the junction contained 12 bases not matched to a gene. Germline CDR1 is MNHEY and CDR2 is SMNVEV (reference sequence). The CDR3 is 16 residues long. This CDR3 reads CASRVKTGSTYNEQFF. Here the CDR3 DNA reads TGTGCCAGCCGCGTGAAGACAGGGAGCACCTACAATGAGCAGTTCTTC.

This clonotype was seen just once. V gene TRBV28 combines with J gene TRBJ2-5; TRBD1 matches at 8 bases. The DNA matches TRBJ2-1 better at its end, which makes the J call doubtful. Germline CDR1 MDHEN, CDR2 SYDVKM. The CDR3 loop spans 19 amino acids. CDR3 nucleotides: TGTGCCAGCAGTTTATTCTGGACAGGGAAAGGTTTAAGCTACAATGAGCAGTTCTTC. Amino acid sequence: CASSLFWTGKGLSYNEQFF.